The 3 T cell receptor beta chains listed next were all sequenced from one sample in a study of control samples from healthy donors and cancer patients. Using immunoSEQ multiplex PCR, the repertoire was profiled, and TCRdb retains in-frame clones only, with some absent. The table shows about 140,000 clones, with roughly 94% occurring only once. Sequencing input: blood. The source of these receptors is a man aged 35-49 years in good health.

DNA of the CDR3: TGTGCCAGCCATAAGGGGCGAGGACGGGAACCGAATCAGCCCCAGCATTTT. It codes for CASHKGRGREPNQPQHF. V gene TRBV19 combines with J gene TRBJ1-5, with D possibly TRBD1 on 5 matching bases. The germline V gene has CDR1 LNHDA and CDR2 SQIVND (reference sequence). V was trimmed by 9 bases and J by 4 bases, leaving 25 bases between them. The CDR3 runs 17 residues.

For this clone: In the same sample, other DNA sequences code for this CDR3. The chain recombines TRBV2 with TRBJ2-7, with D possibly TRBD1 on 5 matching bases. V gave up 2 bases and J gave up 2 bases, with 16 bases separating them. This CDR3 region has 16 residues. Germline CDR1 SNHLY, CDR2 FYNNEI. The CDR3 coding sequence is TGTGCCAGCAGTGAACAGCTGGGGCCAGGAGCCTACGAGCAGTACTTC. The encoded protein is CASSEQLGPGAYEQYF. The whole variable domain, filled in from reference TRBV2 and TRBJ2-7, reads EPEVTQTPSHQVTQMGQEVILRCVPISNHLYFYWYRQILGQKVEFLVSFYNNEISEKSEIFDDQFSVERPDGSNFTLKIRSTKLEDSAMYFCASSEQLGPGAYEQYFGPGTRLTVT.

The CDR3 reads CASIASQGYSPLHF. DNA for the CDR3: TGTGCCAGCATAGCGAGCCAGGGGTATTCACCCCTCCACTTT. The chain uses TRBV28 and TRBJ1-6, with D possibly matching TRBD1 (6 bases). The germline V and J ends were trimmed by 7 bases and 8 bases, with 15 bases remaining between them. Germline V CDR1 and CDR2: MDHEN, SYDVKM. CDR3 size: 14 residues. Combining the CDR3 with reference TRBV28 and TRBJ1-6 gives the whole variable domain DVKVTQSSRYLVKRTGEKVFLECVQDMDHENMFWYRQDPGLGLRLIYFSYDVKMKEKGDIPEGYSVSREKKERFSLILESASTNQTSMYLCASIASQGYSPLHFGNGTRLTVT.